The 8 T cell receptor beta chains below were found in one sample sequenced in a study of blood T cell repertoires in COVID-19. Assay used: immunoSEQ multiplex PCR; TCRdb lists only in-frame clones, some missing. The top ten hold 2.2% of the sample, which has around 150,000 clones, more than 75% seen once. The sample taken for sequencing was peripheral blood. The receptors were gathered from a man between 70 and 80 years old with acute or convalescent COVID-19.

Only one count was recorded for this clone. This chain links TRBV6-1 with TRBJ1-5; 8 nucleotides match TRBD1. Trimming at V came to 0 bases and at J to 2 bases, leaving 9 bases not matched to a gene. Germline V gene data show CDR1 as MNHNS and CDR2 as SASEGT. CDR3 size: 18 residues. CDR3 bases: TGTGCCAGCAGTGAAGCACCTCAGGGGGCCAAGGGCAATCAGCCCCAGCATTTT. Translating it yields CASSEAPQGAKGNQPQHF.

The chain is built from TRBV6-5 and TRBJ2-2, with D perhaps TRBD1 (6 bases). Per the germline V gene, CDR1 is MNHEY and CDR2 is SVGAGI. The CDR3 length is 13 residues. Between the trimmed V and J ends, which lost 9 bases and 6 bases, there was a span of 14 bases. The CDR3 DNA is TGTGCCAGTGCGAACAGGGAGCCCGGGGAGCTGTTTTTT. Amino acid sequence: CASANREPGELFF.

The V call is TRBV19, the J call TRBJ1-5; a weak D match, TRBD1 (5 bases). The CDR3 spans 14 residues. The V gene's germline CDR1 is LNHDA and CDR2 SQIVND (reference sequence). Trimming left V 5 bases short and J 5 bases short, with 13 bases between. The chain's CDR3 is CASSPRRGDQPQHF. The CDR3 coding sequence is TGTGCCAGTAGTCCCCGGCGGGGGGATCAGCCCCAGCATTTT.

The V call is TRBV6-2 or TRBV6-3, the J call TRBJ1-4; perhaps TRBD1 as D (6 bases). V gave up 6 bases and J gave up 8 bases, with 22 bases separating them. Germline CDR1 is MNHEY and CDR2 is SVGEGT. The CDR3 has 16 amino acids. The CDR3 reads CASSPQGGVPREKLFF. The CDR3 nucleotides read TGTGCCAGCAGCCCTCAAGGGGGAGTGCCTCGGGAAAAACTGTTTTTT.

The CDR3 loop is CSASSGGGRETQYF. In nucleotides, the CDR3 is TGCAGTGCTAGTTCGGGGGGGGGCCGTGAGACCCAGTACTTC. The chain combines TRBV20-1 with TRBJ2-5; 8 bases are a match to TRBD2. The CDR3 contains 14 residues. J gave up 5 bases and V 3 bases, and 8 bases lay outside the gene matches. The germline V gene has CDR1 DFQATT and CDR2 SNEGSKA (reference sequence).

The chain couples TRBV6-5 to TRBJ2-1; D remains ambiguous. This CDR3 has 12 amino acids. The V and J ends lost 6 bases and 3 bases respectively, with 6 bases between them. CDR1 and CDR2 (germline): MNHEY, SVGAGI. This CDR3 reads CASSGHYNEQFF. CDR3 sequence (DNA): TGTGCCAGCAGCGGTCACTACAATGAGCAGTTCTTC.

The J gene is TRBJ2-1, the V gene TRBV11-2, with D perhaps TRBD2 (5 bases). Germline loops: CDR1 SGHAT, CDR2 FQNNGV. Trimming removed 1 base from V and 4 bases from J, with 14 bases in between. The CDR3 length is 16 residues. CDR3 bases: TGTGCCAGCAGCTTAGTCCTGGACTTTCGATACAATGAGCAGTTCTTC. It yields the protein CASSLVLDFRYNEQFF.

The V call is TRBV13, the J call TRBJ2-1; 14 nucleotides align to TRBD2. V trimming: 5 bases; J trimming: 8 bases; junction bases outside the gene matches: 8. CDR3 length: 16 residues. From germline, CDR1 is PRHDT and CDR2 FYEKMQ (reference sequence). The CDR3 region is CASSPRLAGGPHEQFF. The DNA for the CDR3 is TGTGCCAGCAGCCCCCGACTAGCGGGAGGGCCCCATGAGCAGTTCTTC.